The T cell receptor beta chain under discussion was sequenced for a study of OX40 agonist ivuxolimab in advanced cancers. Study at large: The patients received agonistic anti-OX40 (CD134) antibody ivuxolimab. Patients received intravenous ivuxolimab every 2 weeks at 0.01 to 10 mg/kg.

TCRdb's copy holds only in-frame clones and misses some; the assay was immunoSEQ multiplex PCR. The sample carries about 21,000 clones, around 87% recorded once. Study-level findings and limits: The CD4+ and CD8+ T cells in the blood had expanded clonally by week 6 at 0.1 to 3.0 mg/kg. Expanded clones tended on average to be more numerous among CD8+ T cells than CD4+.

To note about this clone: As yet, its antigen is unknown.

CDR1 and CDR2 (germline): MGHRA, YSYEKL. J lost 3 bases, V lost 6 bases, and 3 bases had no gene match. The CDR3 runs 13 residues. This receptor was identified in an adult with an advanced solid tumor such as melanoma, head and neck, liver or kidney cancer. The chain recombines TRBV4-1 with TRBJ1-1, with 8 bases fitting TRBD1. The sequenced sample was CD4+ or CD8+ T cells sorted from blood, obtained in a trial of the OX40 agonist ivuxolimab. CDR3 loop: CASSRQGYTEAFF. The CDR3 DNA is TGCGCCAGCAGTCGACAGGGGTACACTGAAGCTTTCTTT.